The 6 T cell receptor beta chains reported below all come from one sample, sequenced in a study of vaccination effects on CD4 cells after COVID-19. No antigen has been identified for these receptors. ViraFEST assay sequencing came after antigen-specific CD4+ T cells were expanded with viral peptide pools. Scientists isolated CD4+ T cells after a roughly 10-day culture period ended. Vaccinees lacked prior SARS-CoV-2 infection and tested negative for nucleocapsid antibodies. The assay was immunoSEQ multiplex PCR, and TCRdb's table has in-frame clones only and misses some. The repertoire holds 35,000 to 40,000 clones, over 65% seen once, with 15% in the top ten. The sample consisted of CD4+ T cells from PBMCs cultured with HCoV-OC43 spike peptides, taken before COVID-19 vaccination. Stated subset: HCoV-OC43 spike overlapping peptide pool stimulation. These receptors originate from a human donor who received a COVID-19 vaccine.

The rearrangement links TRBV6-2 or TRBV6-3 to TRBJ2-7, with no clear D. Germline lookup yields CDR1 MNHEY and CDR2 SVGEGT. The CDR3 has 12 amino acids. V dropped 5 bases and J dropped 6 bases, with 11 bases sitting between them. CDR3 in DNA: TGTGCCAGCAGTAATCGGGTGATCGAGCAGTACTTC. Translation: CASSNRVIEQYF.

The V call is TRBV5-4, the J call TRBJ2-1; D is unclear. The CDR3 sequence is 15 residues long. With 0 bases removed from V and 2 bases from J, the gap between germline ends came to 9 bases. CDR1 is SGHNT and CDR2 is YYREEE in the germline V gene (reference sequence). The DNA for the CDR3 is TGTGCCAGCAGCTTGGAGGTAGGGACCTACAATGAGCAGTTCTTC. Its protein is CASSLEVGTYNEQFF. Full variable domain (missing parts from reference TRBV5-4 and TRBJ2-1): ETGVTQSPTHLIKTRGQQVTLRCSSQSGHNTVSWYQQALGQGPQFIFQYYREEENGRGNFPPRFSGLQFPNYSSELNVNALELDDSALYLCASSLEVGTYNEQFFGPGTRLTVL.

This chain joins TRBV9 and TRBJ2-2; D remains ambiguous. CDR1 is SGDLS, CDR2 YYNGEE, per germline. V was shortened by 4 bases and J by 1 base, with 14 bases between the two germline ends. This CDR3 is 16 amino acids long. CDR3 sequence reads: CASSTHRTGNTGELFF. The CDR3 DNA reads as TGTGCCAGCAGCACGCACCGGACGGGGAACACCGGGGAGCTGTTTTTT.

This clone occurred a few times. The chain is built from TRBV6-5 and TRBJ2-7, with TRBD2 as a possible D gene (5 bases). Per the germline V gene, CDR1 is MNHEY and CDR2 is SVGAGI. Trimming left V 1 base short and J 1 base short, with 11 bases between. The CDR3 is 15 amino acids. CDR3 DNA sequence: TGTGCCAGCAGTTACTACCCTGAGGGATCCTACGAGCAGTACTTC. Translated, it gives CASSYYPEGSYEQYF.

The V gene is TRBV6-5, the J gene TRBJ2-2; unclear D gene. The V gene lost 2 bases and the J gene lost 8 bases, with 9 bases spanning the gap. CDR3 length equals 13 residues. CDR1 is MNHEY and CDR2 is SVGAGI in the germline V gene. In DNA, the CDR3 is TGTGCCAGCAGTTACCCCAGACCGGGGGAGCTGTTTTTT. This gives the protein CASSYPRPGELFF.

This chain uses TRBV6-5 with TRBJ2-1; 12 bases are a match to TRBD2. Germline V gives CDR1 MNHEY, CDR2 SVGAGI. The CDR3 covers 16 residues. The ends lost 0 bases at V and 5 bases at J; junction bases unmatched: 2. As DNA, the CDR3 is TGTGCCAGCAGTTACTCATCTAGCGGGGGGGACAATGAGCAGTTCTTC. Its translation is CASSYSSSGGDNEQFF.